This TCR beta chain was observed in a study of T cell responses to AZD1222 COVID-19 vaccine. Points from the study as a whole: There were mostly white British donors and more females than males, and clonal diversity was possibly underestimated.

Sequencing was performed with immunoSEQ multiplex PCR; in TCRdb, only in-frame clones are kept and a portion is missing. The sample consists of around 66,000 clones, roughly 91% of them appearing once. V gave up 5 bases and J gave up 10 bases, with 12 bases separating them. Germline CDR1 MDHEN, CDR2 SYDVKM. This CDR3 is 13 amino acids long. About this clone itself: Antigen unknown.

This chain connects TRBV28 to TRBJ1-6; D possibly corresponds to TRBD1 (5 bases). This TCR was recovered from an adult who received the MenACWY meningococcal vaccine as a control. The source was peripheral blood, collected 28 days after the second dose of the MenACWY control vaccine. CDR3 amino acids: CASSRQYASPLHF. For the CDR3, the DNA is TGTGCCAGCAGTCGACAGTACGCGTCACCCCTCCACTTT.